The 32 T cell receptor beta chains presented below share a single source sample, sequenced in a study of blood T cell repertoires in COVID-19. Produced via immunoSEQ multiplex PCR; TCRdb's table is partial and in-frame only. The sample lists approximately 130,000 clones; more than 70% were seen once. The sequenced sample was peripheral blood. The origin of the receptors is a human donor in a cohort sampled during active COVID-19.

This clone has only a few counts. This CDR3 reads CASSPLTGELFF. DNA of the CDR3: TGTGCCAGCTCACCGTTAACCGGGGAGCTGTTTTTT. J is TRBJ2-2 and V is TRBV18; D not resolved. Germline CDR1 KGHSH, CDR2 LQKENI. Trimming removed 3 bases at V and 5 bases at J, with 4 bases between. The CDR3 spans 12 residues.

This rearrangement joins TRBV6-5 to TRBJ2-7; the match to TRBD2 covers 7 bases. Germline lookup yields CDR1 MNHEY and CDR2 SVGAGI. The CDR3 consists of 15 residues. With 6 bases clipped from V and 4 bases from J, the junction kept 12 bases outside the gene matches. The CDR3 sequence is CASSLGRPQRYEQYV. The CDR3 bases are TGTGCCAGCAGCCTCGGGAGGCCACAAAGATACGAGCAGTACGTC.

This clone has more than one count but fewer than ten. The CDR3 DNA follows: TGCGCCAGCAGCCAAGCCAGTCCACAGGAAGCCGATTTTAACTATGGCTACACCTTC. Encoded protein: CASSQASPQEADFNYGYTF. This chain connects TRBV4-3 to TRBJ1-2; D might be TRBD1 (5 bases). Trimming left V 1 base short and J 1 base short, with 22 bases between. Germline V gives CDR1 LGHNA, CDR2 YSLEER. CDR3 length: 19 residues.

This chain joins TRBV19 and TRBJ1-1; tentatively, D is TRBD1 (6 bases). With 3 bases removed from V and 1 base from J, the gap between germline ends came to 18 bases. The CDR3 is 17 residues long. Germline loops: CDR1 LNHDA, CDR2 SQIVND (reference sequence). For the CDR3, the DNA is TGTGCCAGTAGTATTTTCGGTCGTGGCAGGGGGAACACTGAAGCTTTCTTT. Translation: CASSIFGRGRGNTEAFF.

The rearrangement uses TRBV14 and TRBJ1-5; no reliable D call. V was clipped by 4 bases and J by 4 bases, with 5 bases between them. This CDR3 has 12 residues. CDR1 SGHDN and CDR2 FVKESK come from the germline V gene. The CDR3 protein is CASSLNNQPQHF. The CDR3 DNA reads TGTGCCAGCAGCCTCAATAATCAGCCCCAGCATTTT. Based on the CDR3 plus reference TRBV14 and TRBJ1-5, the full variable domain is EAGVTQFPSHSVIEKGQTVTLRCDPISGHDNLYWYRRVMGKEIKFLLHFVKESKQDESGMPNNRFLAERTGGTYSTLKVQPAELEDSGVYFCASSLNNQPQHFGDGTRLSIL.

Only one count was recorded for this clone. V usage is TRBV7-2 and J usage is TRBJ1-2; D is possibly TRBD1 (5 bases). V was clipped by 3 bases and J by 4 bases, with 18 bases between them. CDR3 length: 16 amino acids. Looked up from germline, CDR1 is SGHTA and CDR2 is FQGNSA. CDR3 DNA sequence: TGTGCCAGCAGCTTGGGGGGAAGAGAAGGTATCTATGGCTACACCTTC. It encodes CASSLGGREGIYGYTF.

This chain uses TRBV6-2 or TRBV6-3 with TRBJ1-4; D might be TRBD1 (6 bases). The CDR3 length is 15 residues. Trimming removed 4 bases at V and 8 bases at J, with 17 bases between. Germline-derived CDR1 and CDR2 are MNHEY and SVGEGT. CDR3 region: CASSLGGRVGEKLFF. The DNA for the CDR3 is TGTGCCAGCAGTTTGGGGGGGCGCGTTGGAGAAAAACTGTTTTTT.

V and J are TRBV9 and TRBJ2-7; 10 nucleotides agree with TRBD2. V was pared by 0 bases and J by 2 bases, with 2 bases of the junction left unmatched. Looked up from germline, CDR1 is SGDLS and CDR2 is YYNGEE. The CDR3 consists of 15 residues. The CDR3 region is CASSVASGGAYEQYF. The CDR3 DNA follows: TGTGCCAGCAGCGTAGCGAGCGGGGGGGCCTACGAGCAGTACTTC. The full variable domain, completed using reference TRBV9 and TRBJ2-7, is DSGVTQTPKHLITATGQRVTLRCSPRSGDLSVYWYQQSLDQGLQFLIQYYNGEERAKGNILERFSAQQFPDLHSELNLSSLELGDSALYFCASSVASGGAYEQYFGPGTRLTVT.

Written as DNA, the CDR3 is TGTGCCAGCAGCTTAGACACCCGAACATATGGCTACACCTTC. It specifies CASSLDTRTYGYTF. The chain has TRBV7-9 and TRBJ1-2; D remains ambiguous. This CDR3 is 14 amino acids long. Trimming shortened V by 1 base and J by 5 bases, and 11 bases separated the two germline ends. Looked up from germline, CDR1 is SEHNR and CDR2 is FQNEAQ (reference sequence).

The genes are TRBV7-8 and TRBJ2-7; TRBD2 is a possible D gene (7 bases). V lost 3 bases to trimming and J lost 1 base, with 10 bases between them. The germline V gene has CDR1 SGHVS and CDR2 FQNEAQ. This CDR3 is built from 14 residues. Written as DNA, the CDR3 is TGTGCCAGCAGCTTCGCGGGGGCATCCTACGAGCAGTACTTC. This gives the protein CASSFAGASYEQYF.

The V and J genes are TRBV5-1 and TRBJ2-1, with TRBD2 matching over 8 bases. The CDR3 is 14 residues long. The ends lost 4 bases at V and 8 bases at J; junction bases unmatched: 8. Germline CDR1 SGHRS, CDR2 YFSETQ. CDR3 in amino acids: CASSKRESADEQFF. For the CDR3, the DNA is TGCGCCAGCAGCAAGCGGGAGTCTGCGGATGAGCAGTTCTTC.

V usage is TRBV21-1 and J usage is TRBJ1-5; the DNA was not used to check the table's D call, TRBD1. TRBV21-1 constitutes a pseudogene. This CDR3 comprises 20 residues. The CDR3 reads CASSGAPGTGGFLSNQPQHF. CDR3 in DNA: TGTGCCAGCAGCGGAGCCCCCGGGACAGGGGGCTTCCTTAGCAATCAGCCCCAGCATTTT.

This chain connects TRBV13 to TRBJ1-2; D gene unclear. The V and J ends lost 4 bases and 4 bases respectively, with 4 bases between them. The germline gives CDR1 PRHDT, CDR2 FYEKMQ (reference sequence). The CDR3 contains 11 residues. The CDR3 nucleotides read TGTGCCAGCAGCTCCTCCTATGGCTACACCTTC. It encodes CASSSSYGYTF.

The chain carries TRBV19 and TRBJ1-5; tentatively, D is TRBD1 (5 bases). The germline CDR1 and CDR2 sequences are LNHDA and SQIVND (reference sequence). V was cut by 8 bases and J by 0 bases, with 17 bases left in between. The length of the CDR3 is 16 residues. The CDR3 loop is CASQARQTNSNQPQHF. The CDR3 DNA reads TGTGCCAGTCAAGCTCGACAGACAAATAGCAATCAGCCCCAGCATTTT. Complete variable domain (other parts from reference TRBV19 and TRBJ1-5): DGGITQSPKYLFRKEGQNVTLSCEQNLNHDAMYWYRQDPGQGLRLIYYSQIVNDFQKGDIAEGYSVSREKKESFPLTVTSAQKNPTAFYLCASQARQTNSNQPQHFGDGTRLSIL.

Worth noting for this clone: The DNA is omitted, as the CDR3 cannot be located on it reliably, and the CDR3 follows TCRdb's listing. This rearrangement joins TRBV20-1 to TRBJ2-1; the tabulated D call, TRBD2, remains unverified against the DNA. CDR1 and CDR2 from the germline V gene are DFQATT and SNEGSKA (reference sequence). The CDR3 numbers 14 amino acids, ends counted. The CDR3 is CSASQVGGGASGVF.

The CDR3: CASSTRQGALGYTF. CDR3 nucleotides: TGTGCCAGTAGTACCCGACAGGGGGCGCTTGGCTACACCTTC. The rearrangement links TRBV19 to TRBJ1-2; 10 bases are shared with TRBD1. The length of the CDR3 is 14 residues. The trim removed 4 bases at V and 7 bases at J, leaving 6 bases unmatched. CDR1 and CDR2 from the germline V gene are LNHDA and SQIVND (reference sequence).

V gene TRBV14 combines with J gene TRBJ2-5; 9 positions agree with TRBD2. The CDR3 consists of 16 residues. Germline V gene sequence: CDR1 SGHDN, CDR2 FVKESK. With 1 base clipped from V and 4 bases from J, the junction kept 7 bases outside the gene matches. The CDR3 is CASSQVRTSVSETQYF. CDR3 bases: TGTGCCAGCAGCCAAGTCCGGACTAGCGTGTCAGAGACCCAGTACTTC.

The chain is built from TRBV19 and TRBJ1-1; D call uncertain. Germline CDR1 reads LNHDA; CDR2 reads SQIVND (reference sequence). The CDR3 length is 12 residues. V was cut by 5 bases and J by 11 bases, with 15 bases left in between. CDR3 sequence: CASSERFQPAFF. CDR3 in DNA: TGTGCCAGTAGTGAGAGGTTCCAGCCCGCTTTCTTT.

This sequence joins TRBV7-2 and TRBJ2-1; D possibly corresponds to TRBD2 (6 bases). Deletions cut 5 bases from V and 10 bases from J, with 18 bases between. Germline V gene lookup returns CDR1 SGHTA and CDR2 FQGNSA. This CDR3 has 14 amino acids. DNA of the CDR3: TGTGCCAGCAGCACGACTAGAGTGCGTACAGAGCAGTTCTTC. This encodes CASSTTRVRTEQFF.

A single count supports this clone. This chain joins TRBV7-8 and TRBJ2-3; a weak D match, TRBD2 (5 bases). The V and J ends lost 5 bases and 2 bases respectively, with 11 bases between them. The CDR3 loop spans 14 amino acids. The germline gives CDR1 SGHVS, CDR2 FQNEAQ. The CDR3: CASSESGLTDTQYF. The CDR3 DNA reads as TGTGCCAGCAGCGAAAGCGGACTCACAGATACGCAGTATTTT.

The CDR3 DNA reads TGTGCCAGCAGCGCCGGGCGGGGTCAAGAGACCCAGTACTTC. Residues: CASSAGRGQETQYF. The rearrangement uses TRBV7-2 and TRBJ2-5, with D possibly TRBD2 on 6 matching bases. V gave up 5 bases and J gave up 2 bases, with 12 bases separating them. The CDR3 extends over 14 amino acids. The germline CDR1 and CDR2 sequences are SGHTA and FQGNSA.

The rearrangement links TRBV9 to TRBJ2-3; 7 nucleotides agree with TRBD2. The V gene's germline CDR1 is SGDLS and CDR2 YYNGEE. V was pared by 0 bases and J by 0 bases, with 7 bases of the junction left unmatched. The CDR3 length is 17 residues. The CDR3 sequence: CASSVAGSGLSTDTQYF. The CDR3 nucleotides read TGTGCCAGCAGCGTAGCTGGTAGCGGGCTAAGCACAGATACGCAGTATTTT.

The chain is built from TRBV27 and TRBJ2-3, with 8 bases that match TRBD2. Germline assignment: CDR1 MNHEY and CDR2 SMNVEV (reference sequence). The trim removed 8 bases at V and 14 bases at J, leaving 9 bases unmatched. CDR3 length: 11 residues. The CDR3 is CASSRGGGLYF. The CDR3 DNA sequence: TGTGCCAGCTCACGGGGGGGCGGGCTGTATTTT.

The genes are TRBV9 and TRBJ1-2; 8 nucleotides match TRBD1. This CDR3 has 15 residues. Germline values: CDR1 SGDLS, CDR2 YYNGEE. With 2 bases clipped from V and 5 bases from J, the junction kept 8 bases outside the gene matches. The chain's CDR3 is CASSVRTGLGYGYTF. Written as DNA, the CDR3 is TGTGCCAGCAGCGTGAGGACAGGGTTGGGTTATGGCTACACCTTC. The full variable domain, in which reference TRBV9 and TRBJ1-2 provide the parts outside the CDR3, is DSGVTQTPKHLITATGQRVTLRCSPRSGDLSVYWYQQSLDQGLQFLIQYYNGEERAKGNILERFSAQQFPDLHSELNLSSLELGDSALYFCASSVRTGLGYGYTFGSGTRLTVV.

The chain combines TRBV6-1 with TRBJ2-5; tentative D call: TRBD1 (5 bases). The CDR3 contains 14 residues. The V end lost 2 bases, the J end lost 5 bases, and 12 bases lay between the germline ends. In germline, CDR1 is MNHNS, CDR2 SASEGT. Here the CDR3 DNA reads TGTGCCAGCAGTGAACGACGGGCAGGGGAGACCCAGTACTTC. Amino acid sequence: CASSERRAGETQYF.

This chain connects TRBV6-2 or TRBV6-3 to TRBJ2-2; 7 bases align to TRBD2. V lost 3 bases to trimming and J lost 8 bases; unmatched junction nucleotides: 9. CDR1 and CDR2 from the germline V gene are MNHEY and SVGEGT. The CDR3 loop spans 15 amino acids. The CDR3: CASSYLADDVGELFF. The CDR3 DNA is TGTGCCAGCAGTTATCTAGCGGACGACGTAGGGGAGCTGTTTTTT.

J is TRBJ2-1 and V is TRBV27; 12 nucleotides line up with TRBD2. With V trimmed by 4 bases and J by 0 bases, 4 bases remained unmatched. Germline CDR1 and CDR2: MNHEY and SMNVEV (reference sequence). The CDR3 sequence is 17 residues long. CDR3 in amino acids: CASSSGLAGSSYNEQFF. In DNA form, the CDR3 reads TGTGCCAGCAGTTCGGGACTAGCGGGTAGCTCCTACAATGAGCAGTTCTTC.

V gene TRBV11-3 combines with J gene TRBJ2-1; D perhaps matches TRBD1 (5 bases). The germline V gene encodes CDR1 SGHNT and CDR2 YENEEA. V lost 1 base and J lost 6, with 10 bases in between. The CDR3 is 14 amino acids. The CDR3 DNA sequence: TGTGCCAGCAGCTTAGGCAGGGAAGGCAATGAGCAGTTCTTC. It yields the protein CASSLGREGNEQFF. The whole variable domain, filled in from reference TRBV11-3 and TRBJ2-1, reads EAGVVQSPRYKIIEKKQPVAFWCNPISGHNTLYWYLQNLGQGPELLIRYENEEAVDDSQLPKDRFSAERLKGVDSTLKIQPAELGDSAVYLCASSLGREGNEQFFGPGTRLTVL.

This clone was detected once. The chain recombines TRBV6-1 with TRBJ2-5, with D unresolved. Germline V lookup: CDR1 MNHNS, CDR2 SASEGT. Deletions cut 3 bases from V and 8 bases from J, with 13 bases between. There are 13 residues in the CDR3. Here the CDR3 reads CASSERLGFTQYF. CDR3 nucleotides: TGTGCCAGCAGTGAGAGGTTGGGTTTCACCCAGTACTTC.

The CDR3 DNA reads TGTGCCAGCAGTTGGGGAGATATCAATGAGCAGTTCTTC. Residues: CASSWGDINEQFF. The chain carries TRBV5-4 and TRBJ2-1; TRBD2 might be the D (5 bases). This CDR3 spans 13 amino acids. Germline V gives CDR1 SGHNT, CDR2 YYREEE (reference sequence). Trimming cost V 5 bases and J 6 bases, with 12 bases left between them.

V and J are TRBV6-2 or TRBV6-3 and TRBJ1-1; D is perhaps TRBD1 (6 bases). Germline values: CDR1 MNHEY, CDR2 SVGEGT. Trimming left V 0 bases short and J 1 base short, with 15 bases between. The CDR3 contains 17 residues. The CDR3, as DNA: TGTGCCAGCAGTTACTCGGGGGCACCAACGCAGAACACTGAAGCTTTCTTT. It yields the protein CASSYSGAPTQNTEAFF.

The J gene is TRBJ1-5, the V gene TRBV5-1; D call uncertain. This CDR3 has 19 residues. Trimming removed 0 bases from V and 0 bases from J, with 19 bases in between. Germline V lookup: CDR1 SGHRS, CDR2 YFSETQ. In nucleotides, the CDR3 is TGCGCCAGCAGCTTGGGGGTCAAGACTCCACTCTTTAGCAATCAGCCCCAGCATTTT. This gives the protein CASSLGVKTPLFSNQPQHF.